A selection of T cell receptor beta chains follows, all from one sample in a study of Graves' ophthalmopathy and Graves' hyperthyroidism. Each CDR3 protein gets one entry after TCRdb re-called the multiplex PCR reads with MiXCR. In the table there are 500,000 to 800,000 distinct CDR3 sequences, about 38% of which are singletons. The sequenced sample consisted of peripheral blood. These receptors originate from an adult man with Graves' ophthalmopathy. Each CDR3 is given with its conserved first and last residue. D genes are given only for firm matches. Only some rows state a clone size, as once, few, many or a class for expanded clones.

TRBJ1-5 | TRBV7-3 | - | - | CASSSSGDILWNQPQHF | TGTGCCAGCAGCTCAAGCGGGGACATACTATGGAATCAGCCCCAGCATTTT
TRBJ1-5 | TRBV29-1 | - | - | CSVTQGAAQPQHF | TGCAGCGTAACACAGGGTGCGGCTCAGCCCCAGCATTTT
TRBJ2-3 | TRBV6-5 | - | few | CASSYSGATDTQYF | TGTGCCAGCAGTTACTCGGGGGCCACAGATACGCAGTATTTT
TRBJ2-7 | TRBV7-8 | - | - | CALAEVSYEQYF | TGTGCCTTAGCGGAGGTTTCCTACGAGCAGTACTTC
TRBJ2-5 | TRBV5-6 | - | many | CASSTVNPMGETQYF | TGTGCCAGCAGCACCGTCAACCCCATGGGAGAGACCCAGTACTTC
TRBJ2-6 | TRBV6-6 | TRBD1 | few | CASSKGQGSSGANVLTF | TGTGCCAGCAGTAAGGGACAGGGAAGCTCTGGGGCCAACGTCCTGACTTTC
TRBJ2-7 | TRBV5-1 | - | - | CASSPLGAAGEQYF | TGCGCCAGCAGCCCTCTCGGGGCTGCTGGAGAGCAGTACTTC
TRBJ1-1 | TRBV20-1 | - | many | CSARDLGRGNTEAFF | TGCAGTGCTAGAGATCTTGGCAGGGGGAACACTGAAGCTTTCTTT
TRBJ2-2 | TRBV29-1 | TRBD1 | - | CSSLGTGHTGELFF | TGCAGCTCATTAGGGACAGGGCACACCGGGGAGCTGTTTTTT
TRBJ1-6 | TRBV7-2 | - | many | CASSPTTSSYNSPLHF | TGTGCCAGCAGCCCCACAACGAGCTCCTATAATTCACCCCTCCACTTT
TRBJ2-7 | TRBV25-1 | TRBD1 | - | CACSTGYSYEQYF | TGTGCCTGCTCGACAGGGTACTCCTACGAGCAGTACTTC
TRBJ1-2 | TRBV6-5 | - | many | CASSPDSYRGYTF | TGTGCCAGCAGTCCTGACTCTTATAGGGGCTACACCTTC
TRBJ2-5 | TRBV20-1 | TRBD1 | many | CSAVGQMETQYF | TGCAGTGCTGTGGGACAGATGGAGACCCAGTACTTC
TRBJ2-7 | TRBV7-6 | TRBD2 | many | CASSLYGGGETYEQYF | TGTGCCAGCAGCTTATACGGCGGGGGGGAAACCTACGAGCAGTACTTC
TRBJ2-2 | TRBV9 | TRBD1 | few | CASSPGTGLAGELFF | TGTGCCAGCAGCCCAGGGACAGGGCTGGCCGGGGAGCTGTTTTTT
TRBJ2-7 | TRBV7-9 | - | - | CASSRDGGYEQYF | TGTGCCAGCAGCCGAGACGGAGGCTACGAGCAGTACTTC
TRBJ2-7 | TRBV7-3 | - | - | CASSLSQVHEQYF | TGTGCCAGCAGCTTAAGTCAGGTCCACGAGCAGTACTTC
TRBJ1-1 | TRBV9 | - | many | CASSVGGGLTEAFF | TGTGCCAGCAGCGTAGGAGGAGGCCTCACTGAAGCTTTCTTT
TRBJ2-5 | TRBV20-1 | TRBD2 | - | CSAIAGLQETQYF | TGCAGTGCCATAGCGGGGTTGCAAGAGACCCAGTACTTC
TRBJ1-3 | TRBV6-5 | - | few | CASSYEGNPIEVYIYF | TGTGCCAGCAGTTACGAGGGCAACCCGATTGAGGTATACATATATTTT
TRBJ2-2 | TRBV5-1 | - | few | CALGGANTGELFF | TGTGCCCTAGGGGGGGCGAACACCGGGGAGCTGTTTTTT
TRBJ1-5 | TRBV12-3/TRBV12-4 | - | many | CASSPPYQPQHF | TGTGCCAGCAGCCCCCCGTATCAGCCCCAGCATTTT
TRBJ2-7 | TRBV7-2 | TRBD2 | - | CASNTLAGGPMEQYF | TGTGCCAGCAACACACTAGCGGGAGGCCCAATGGAGCAGTACTTC
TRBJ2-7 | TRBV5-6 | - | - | CASSNLVSGYEQYF | TGTGCCAGCAGCAATTTGGTGAGCGGATACGAGCAGTACTTC
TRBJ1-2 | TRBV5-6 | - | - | CASSSGLGGYTF | TGTGCCAGCAGCTCGGGTCTCGGAGGCTACACCTTC
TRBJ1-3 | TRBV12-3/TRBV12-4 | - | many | CASSESNGNTIYF | TGTGCCAGCAGTGAAAGTAATGGAAACACCATATATTTT
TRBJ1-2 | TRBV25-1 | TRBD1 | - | CASTHPGTGVAGYTF | TGTGCCAGCACTCATCCCGGGACAGGGGTTGCTGGCTACACCTTC
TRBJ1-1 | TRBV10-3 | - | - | CASSYRGAIGYMEAFF | TGTGCCAGCAGTTACCGGGGGGCTATCGGCTATATGGAAGCTTTCTTT
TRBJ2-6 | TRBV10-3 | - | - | CAISGGQSGANVLTF | TGTGCCATCAGTGGAGGACAGTCGGGAGCAAACGTCCTGACTTTC
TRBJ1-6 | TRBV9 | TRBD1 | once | CASGQGHQPLHF | TGTGCCAGCGGACAGGGCCATCAGCCCCTCCACTTT
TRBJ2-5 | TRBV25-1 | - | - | CASSDLRAGEYQETQYF | TGTGCCAGCAGTGATTTACGGGCAGGGGAATACCAAGAGACCCAGTACTTC
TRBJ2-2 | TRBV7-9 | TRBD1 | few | CASSGGQGAYTGELFF | TGTGCCAGCAGCGGGGGACAGGGGGCATACACCGGGGAGCTGTTTTTT
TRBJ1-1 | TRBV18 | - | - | CASSPVLRQKNTEAFF | TGTGCCAGCTCACCGGTCTTAAGACAGAAGAACACTGAAGCTTTCTTT
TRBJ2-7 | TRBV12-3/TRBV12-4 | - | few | CASSYTTMEQYF | TGTGCCAGCAGTTACACAACAATGGAGCAGTACTTC
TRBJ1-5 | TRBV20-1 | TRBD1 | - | CSATGTGVGQPQHF | TGCAGTGCGACCGGGACAGGGGTGGGTCAGCCCCAGCATTTT
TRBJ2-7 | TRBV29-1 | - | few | CSVEGGGLYEQYF | TGCAGCGTTGAAGGTGGAGGTCTCTACGAGCAGTACTTC
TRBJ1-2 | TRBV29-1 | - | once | CSVEGRGYTF | TGCAGCGTCGAGGGACGTGGCTACACCTTC
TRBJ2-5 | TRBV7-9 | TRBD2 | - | CASSPGTSGGFLYQETRYF | TGTGCCAGCAGCCCGGGGACTAGCGGGGGGTTTTTGTACCAAGAGACCCGGTACTTC
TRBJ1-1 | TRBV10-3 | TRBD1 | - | CAIRTQGANEAFF | TGTGCCATCAGGACACAGGGGGCGAATGAAGCTTTCTTT
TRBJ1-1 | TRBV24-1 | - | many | CATSTREAFF | TGTGCCACCAGCACACGTGAAGCTTTCTTT
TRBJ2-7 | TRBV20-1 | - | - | CSARDLHKSSYEQYF | TGCAGTGCTAGAGATCTTCACAAAAGCTCCTACGAGCAGTACTTC
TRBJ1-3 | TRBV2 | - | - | CASIWVSGNTIYF | TGTGCCAGCATTTGGGTGTCCGGAAACACCATATATTTT
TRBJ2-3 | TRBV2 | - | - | CASTTWPSTDTQYF | TGTGCCAGCACCACGTGGCCTAGCACAGATACGCAGTATTTT
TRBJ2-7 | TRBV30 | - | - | CAVWVSSYEQYF | TGTGCCGTTTGGGTCAGCTCCTACGAGCAGTACTTC
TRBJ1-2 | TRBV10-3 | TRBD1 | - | CAIRTGGLGYTF | TGTGCCATCAGGACAGGGGGCCTCGGCTACACCTTC
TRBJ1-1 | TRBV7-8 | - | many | CASSGWAGEAFF | TGTGCCAGCAGCGGATGGGCAGGTGAAGCTTTCTTT
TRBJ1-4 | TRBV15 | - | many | CATSRIDGEKLFF | TGTGCCACCAGCAGGATAGACGGTGAAAAACTGTTTTTT
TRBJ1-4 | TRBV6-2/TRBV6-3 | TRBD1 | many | CASLDREEKLFF | TGTGCCAGCCTGGACAGGGAAGAAAAACTGTTTTTT
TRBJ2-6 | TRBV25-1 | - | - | CARGSGANVLTF | TGTGCCAGGGGGTCTGGGGCCAACGTCCTGACTTTC
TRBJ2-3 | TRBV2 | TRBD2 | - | CASSERSSGSTDTQYF | TGTGCCAGCAGTGAACGCTCTAGCGGGAGTACAGATACGCAGTATTTT
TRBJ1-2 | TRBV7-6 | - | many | CASSPGVGLDYGYTF | TGTGCCAGCAGCCCAGGGGTAGGCCTGGACTATGGCTACACCTTC
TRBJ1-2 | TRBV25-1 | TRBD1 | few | CASSQEAWTGNYGYTF | TGTGCCAGCAGCCAAGAGGCATGGACAGGGAACTATGGCTACACCTTC
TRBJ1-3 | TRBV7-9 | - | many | CASSLTSGAGNTIYF | TGTGCCAGCAGCTTAACATCCGGGGCTGGAAACACCATATATTTT
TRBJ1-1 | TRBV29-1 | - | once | CSSRGTTEAFF | TGCAGCAGTCGGGGGACCACTGAAGCTTTCTTT
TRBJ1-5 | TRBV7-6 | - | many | CASSLGMGQPQHF | TGTGCCAGCAGCTTGGGGATGGGTCAGCCCCAGCATTTT
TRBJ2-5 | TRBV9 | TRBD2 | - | CASSPGGLAGDQETQYF | TGTGCCAGCAGCCCGGGCGGACTAGCGGGGGACCAAGAGACCCAGTACTTC
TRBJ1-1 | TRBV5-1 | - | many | CASSLGGLMNTEAFF | TGCGCCAGCAGCTTGGGGGGGCTCATGAACACTGAAGCTTTCTTT
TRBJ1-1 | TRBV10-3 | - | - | CAHQEGEANTEAFF | TGTGCCCATCAGGAGGGGGAAGCCAACACTGAAGCTTTCTTT
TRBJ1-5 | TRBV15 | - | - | CATSSLGNVSNQPQHF | TGTGCCACCAGCAGCTTGGGCAATGTAAGCAATCAGCCCCAGCATTTT
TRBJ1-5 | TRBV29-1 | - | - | CSVDPGQETQHF | TGCAGCGTTGATCCCGGGCAAGAGACCCAGCATTTT